These T cell receptor beta chains were read from a single sample in a study of neoadjuvant anti-PD-1 for oral cavity cancer. Sequencing was performed with immunoSEQ multiplex PCR; in TCRdb, only in-frame clones are kept and a portion is missing. Of tens of thousands of clones listed, about 86% are singletons. The sample consisted of PBMCs, taken after nivolumab (anti-PD-1) treatment. Receptor source: a person aged 35-79 years with oral cavity squamous cell carcinoma. Both conserved end residues are part of each CDR3. The D gene is left open where the match is weak. The size of a clone is reported for some rows only, either as once, few or many, or as a class for expanded clones.

size: few
J: TRBJ1-2
D: NA
V: TRBV30
DNA: TGTGCCGCCCGCGGGACACCTTACTATGGCTACACCTTC
CDR3: CAARGTPYYGYTF

size: NA
J: TRBJ2-1
D: TRBD2
V: TRBV30
DNA: TGTGCCTGGAGGGGTCCCCAGGTAGCGGGAGTAGGGAATGAGCAGTTCTTC
CDR3: CAWRGPQVAGVGNEQFF

size: NA
J: TRBJ2-1
D: TRBD1
V: TRBV7-3
DNA: TGTGCCAGCAGCAGAGCCGGGACAGAGAAAAACAATGAGCAGTTCTTC
CDR3: CASSRAGTEKNNEQFF

size: few
J: TRBJ2-5
D: NA
V: TRBV9
DNA: TGTGCCAGCAGCGTAGCTCAGGGGCCCGAGACCCAGTACTTC
CDR3: CASSVAQGPETQYF

size: NA
J: TRBJ2-1
D: NA
V: TRBV2
DNA: TGTGCCAGCACCGAACTTAGCTCCTACAATGAGCAGTTCTTC
CDR3: CASTELSSYNEQFF

size: NA
J: TRBJ1-4
D: NA
V: TRBV29-1
DNA: TGCAGCGTTAAACGGGGTATGGATGAAAAACTGTTTTTT
CDR3: CSVKRGMDEKLFF

size: NA
J: TRBJ2-2
D: NA
V: TRBV15
DNA: TGTGCCACCAGCAGAGATGGGGCCTACACCGGGGAGCTGTTTTTT
CDR3: CATSRDGAYTGELFF

size: NA
J: TRBJ1-2
D: NA
V: TRBV27
DNA: TGTGCCAGCAGTGTTTTTTTTGGGGGCGGTGACTATGGCTACACCTTC
CDR3: CASSVFFGGGDYGYTF

size: NA
J: TRBJ2-1
D: TRBD2
V: TRBV27
DNA: TGTGCCAGCAGTTTATGGGGCGGGGGGGGAGGCTACAATGAGCAGTTCTTC
CDR3: CASSLWGGGGGYNEQFF

size: NA
J: TRBJ2-5
D: NA
V: TRBV11-2
DNA: TGTGCCAGCAGCTTATACGGCGGGGCCGGACTGGAGACCCAGTACTTC
CDR3: CASSLYGGAGLETQYF

size: NA
J: TRBJ2-5
D: TRBD1
V: TRBV7-3
DNA: TGTGCCAGCAGCTTAACGCCGGACAGGTGGGACCAAGAGACCCAGTACTTC
CDR3: CASSLTPDRWDQETQYF

size: NA
J: TRBJ2-3
D: NA
V: TRBV2
DNA: TGTGCCAGCATTCCGGCCGGCAACACAGATACGCAGTATTTT
CDR3: CASIPAGNTDTQYF

size: NA
J: TRBJ2-7
D: NA
V: TRBV7-8
DNA: TGTGCCAGCAGCTTCAGACAGCGGTCCTACGAGCAGTACTTC
CDR3: CASSFRQRSYEQYF

size: NA
J: TRBJ1-2
D: TRBD1
V: TRBV7-9
DNA: TGTGCCAGCAGCACGACAGGGGAATGGGATGGCTACACCTTC
CDR3: CASSTTGEWDGYTF

size: NA
J: TRBJ1-1
D: NA
V: TRBV6-5
DNA: TGTGCCAGCAGAGTACAGCAGAACACTGAAGCTTTCTTT
CDR3: CASRVQQNTEAFF

size: NA
J: TRBJ1-1
D: TRBD1
V: TRBV30
DNA: TGTGCCTGGAGCGTATCGGACAGGAGGAACACTGAAGCTTTCTTT
CDR3: CAWSVSDRRNTEAFF

size: NA
J: TRBJ1-2
D: NA
V: TRBV27
DNA: TGTGCCAGCAGCCCGGGACAAGCTAACTATGGCTACACCTTC
CDR3: CASSPGQANYGYTF

size: NA
J: TRBJ2-6
D: NA
V: TRBV6-4
DNA: TGTGCCAGCAGTGATCGGTACTCTGGGGCCAACGTCCTGACTTTC
CDR3: CASSDRYSGANVLTF

size: NA
J: TRBJ1-3
D: NA
V: TRBV5-1
DNA: TGCGCCAGCAGCTTACAGGGTCTTGGAAACACCATATATTTT
CDR3: CASSLQGLGNTIYF

size: NA
J: TRBJ2-2
D: NA
V: TRBV7-3
DNA: TGTGCCAGCAGCTTATCTTTCCGGGTACAGAACACCGGGGAGCTGTTTTTT
CDR3: CASSLSFRVQNTGELFF

size: NA
J: TRBJ2-1
D: NA
V: TRBV5-1
DNA: TGCGCCAGCAGCTTGACACACCAGGGGAACAATGAGCAGTTCTTC
CDR3: CASSLTHQGNNEQFF

size: NA
J: TRBJ1-2
D: TRBD1
V: TRBV14
DNA: TGTGCCAGCAGCAAATGGGACAGGGCGGGCGGCTACACCTTC
CDR3: CASSKWDRAGGYTF

size: once
J: TRBJ2-3
D: NA
V: TRBV19
DNA: TGTGCCACCCAATCGTTTCCAGATACGCAGTATTTT
CDR3: CATQSFPDTQYF

size: NA
J: TRBJ2-5
D: NA
V: TRBV5-6
DNA: TGTGCCAGCAGCCTACAGCGACAGAATAAAGAGACCCAGTACTTC
CDR3: CASSLQRQNKETQYF

size: NA
J: TRBJ2-1
D: NA
V: TRBV28
DNA: TGTGCCAGCTCAATCGGTGGTCGGGTCAATGAGCAGTTCTTC
CDR3: CASSIGGRVNEQFF

size: NA
J: TRBJ2-2
D: NA
V: TRBV6-9
DNA: TGTGCCAGCAGAACCCCCCGGTCATACAGGAACACCGGGGAGCTGTTTTTT
CDR3: CASRTPRSYRNTGELFF

size: NA
J: TRBJ2-1
D: NA
V: TRBV12-5
DNA: TGTGCTAGTGGTTTGGTATTGAGCGGACAGCTCAATGAGCAGTTCTTC
CDR3: CASGLVLSGQLNEQFF

size: NA
J: TRBJ2-1
D: TRBD1
V: TRBV4-2
DNA: TGTGCCAGCAGCCAAGATCGGGCAGGGGGCGCTTACAATGAGCAGTTCTTC
CDR3: CASSQDRAGGAYNEQFF

size: NA
J: TRBJ1-1
D: NA
V: TRBV10-2
DNA: TGCGCCAGCAGTGAACCCGGGACAAGTTTTGAAGCTTTCTTT
CDR3: CASSEPGTSFEAFF

size: NA
J: TRBJ1-2
D: TRBD1
V: TRBV7-2
DNA: TGTGCCAGCAGCCCCCCGTGGCAGGGGGCTATCTATGGCTACACCTTC
CDR3: CASSPPWQGAIYGYTF

size: NA
J: TRBJ1-1
D: NA
V: TRBV5-1
DNA: TGCGCCAGCAGCTTCGGTGGTGAGGGTACTGAAGCTTTCTTT
CDR3: CASSFGGEGTEAFF

size: NA
J: TRBJ1-4
D: NA
V: TRBV6-6
DNA: TGTGCCAGCAGTTACAGGGGCTCTAATGAAAAACTGTTTTTT
CDR3: CASSYRGSNEKLFF

size: once
J: TRBJ1-1
D: TRBD1
V: TRBV18
DNA: TGTGCCAGCTCGTCGGGACAGGGTCACACTGAAGCTTTCTTT
CDR3: CASSSGQGHTEAFF

size: NA
J: TRBJ2-1
D: NA
V: TRBV15
DNA: TGTGCCACCAGCAGAGAAGGGCTACTTAGTGAGCAGTTCTTC
CDR3: CATSREGLLSEQFF

size: NA
J: TRBJ2-7
D: NA
V: TRBV5-8
DNA: TGTGCCAGCAGCTTCGGCAGCTACGAGCAGTACTTC
CDR3: CASSFGSYEQYF

size: NA
J: TRBJ1-1
D: NA
V: TRBV30
DNA: TGTGCCTGGTCAGGGTTTCGTGCCACTGAAGCTTTCTTT
CDR3: CAWSGFRATEAFF

size: once
J: TRBJ1-2
D: TRBD1
V: TRBV29-1
DNA: TGCAGCGTTGAAGAATACGGGACAGGGGGCTATGGCTACACCTTC
CDR3: CSVEEYGTGGYGYTF

size: once
J: TRBJ2-1
D: NA
V: TRBV4-1
DNA: TGCGCCAGCAGCCAGAGAGGGGACGGCAGCTCCTACAATGAGCAGTTCTTC
CDR3: CASSQRGDGSSYNEQFF

size: NA
J: TRBJ2-2
D: NA
V: TRBV5-6
DNA: TGTGCCAGCAGCTCAAGCACCGGGGAGCTGTTTTTT
CDR3: CASSSSTGELFF

size: NA
J: TRBJ2-1
D: TRBD1
V: TRBV11-2
DNA: TGTGCCAGCAGCTTTGGGACAGGGGGCTACAATGAGCAGTTCTTC
CDR3: CASSFGTGGYNEQFF

size: NA
J: TRBJ2-7
D: NA
V: TRBV2
DNA: TGTGCCAGCAGGGTAGGGGGACTGAACTACGAGCAGTACTTC
CDR3: CASRVGGLNYEQYF

size: NA
J: TRBJ2-3
D: NA
V: TRBV2
DNA: TGTGCCAGCAGAGATTTCGATAGCACAGATACGCAGTATTTT
CDR3: CASRDFDSTDTQYF

size: NA
J: TRBJ2-7
D: NA
V: TRBV5-1
DNA: TGCGCCAGCAGCCCCAATCCCGGGGCCTCCCTCGAGCAGTACTTC
CDR3: CASSPNPGASLEQYF

size: NA
J: TRBJ2-3
D: NA
V: TRBV20-1
DNA: TGCAGTGCTAGTTCCCCAGATACGCAGTATTTT
CDR3: CSASSPDTQYF

size: NA
J: TRBJ1-5
D: NA
V: TRBV7-2
DNA: TGTGCCAGCAGCCGGACACCCTACAATCAGCCCCAGCATTTT
CDR3: CASSRTPYNQPQHF

size: NA
J: TRBJ1-4
D: TRBD1
V: TRBV9
DNA: TGTGCCAGCAGCTTCCAGGGGGGCGATGAAAAACTGTTTTTT
CDR3: CASSFQGGDEKLFF

size: NA
J: TRBJ1-5
D: NA
V: TRBV2
DNA: TGTGCCAGCAGTGAGTCTGTTACGGGCAATCAGCCCCAGCATTTT
CDR3: CASSESVTGNQPQHF

size: NA
J: TRBJ2-7
D: NA
V: TRBV7-9
DNA: TGCGCCAGCAGCGGCGGACAGACCGGGCAGTACTTC
CDR3: CASSGGQTGQYF

size: NA
J: TRBJ2-2
D: TRBD2
V: TRBV7-3
DNA: TGTGCCAGCAGCTTAACCTCCCGGGGGGCCGGGGAGCTGTTTTTT
CDR3: CASSLTSRGAGELFF

size: NA
J: TRBJ1-1
D: NA
V: TRBV19
DNA: TGTGCCAGTAGTATTTCTGGGGCGAACACTGAAGCTTTCTTT
CDR3: CASSISGANTEAFF

size: NA
J: TRBJ2-6
D: NA
V: TRBV12-5
DNA: TGTGCTAGCAGCCCAGCCGGGGCCAACGTCCTGACTTTC
CDR3: CASSPAGANVLTF

size: NA
J: TRBJ1-2
D: TRBD1
V: TRBV6-6
DNA: TGTGCCAGCAGCCCGGACAGGGTCGAAGGCTACACCTTC
CDR3: CASSPDRVEGYTF